Presented here are 27 T cell receptor beta chains from one specimen sequenced in a study of T cells in Graves' hyperthyroidism and ophthalmopathy. TCR beta CDR3 regions were amplified from RNA. The TCR CDR3 first-round RT-PCR relied on the HTBI primer set. TCRdb used MiXCR to reprocess the multiplex PCR reads, holding one entry per CDR3 protein. The table records some 650,000 distinct CDR3 sequences, approximately 15% of them present only once. Sequencing used blood. The receptors were sampled from a woman between 35 and 50 years old with Graves' ophthalmopathy.

In regard to this clonotype: The germline gene is not matched at one end of the junction; a read error may be the cause. The CDR3 DNA follows: TGCGCCGGCAGCCCGACTAGCGGGAGATTAACAGATACGCAGTATTTT. Amino acids: CAGSPTSGRLTDTQYF. The V gene is TRBV4-1, the J gene TRBJ2-3, with 12 bases matching TRBD2. Germline CDR1 MGHRA, CDR2 YSYEKL. The CDR3 contains 16 residues.

This clonotype was seen at least ten times. The V and J genes are TRBV6-5 and TRBJ1-1; D is unclear. V was cut by 2 bases and J by 0 bases, with 10 bases left in between. CDR3 size: 15 residues. Germline V lookup: CDR1 MNHEY, CDR2 SVGAGI. The CDR3 protein is CASSYGKALNTEAFF. CDR3 coding DNA: TGTGCCAGCAGTTACGGGAAGGCCCTGAACACTGAAGCTTTCTTT.

This clonotype was counted at least ten times. V usage is TRBV9 and J usage is TRBJ2-3; D could derive from TRBD1 or TRBD2 (5 bases each). Germline lookup yields CDR1 SGDLS and CDR2 YYNGEE. The CDR3 totals 15 residues. With 6 bases removed from V and 2 bases from J, the gap between germline ends came to 16 bases. This chain's CDR3 is CASTGTSAPTDTQYF. The DNA of the CDR3 is TGTGCCAGCACCGGGACCTCAGCTCCCACAGATACGCAGTATTTT.

This clonotype showed up just a few times. A clone one base away is much larger, so this may be a read error. The chain has TRBV6-4 and TRBJ2-3, with D possibly TRBD2 on 5 matching bases. The V end lost 2 bases, the J end lost 0 bases, and 6 bases lay between the germline ends. CDR3 length equals 14 residues. Germline V gene sequence: CDR1 MRHNA, CDR2 SNTAGT. Here the CDR3 DNA reads TGTGCCAGCAGTGACGGCGGGAGCACAGATACGCAGTATTTT. Encoded protein: CASSDGGSTDTQYF.

This clonotype was seen repeatedly, ten times or more. This chain uses TRBV7-9 with TRBJ1-5, with unresolved D. Trimming took off 1 base at V and 5 bases at J, with 6 bases between the two ends. The CDR3 consists of 13 residues. CDR1 and CDR2 from the germline V gene are SEHNR and FQNEAQ (reference sequence). CDR3 sequence reads: CASSLGFDQPQHF. The CDR3 DNA reads TGTGCCAGCAGCTTAGGGTTCGATCAGCCCCAGCATTTT. Variable domain in full (rest from reference TRBV7-9 and TRBJ1-5): DTGVSQNPRHKITKRGQNVTFRCDPISEHNRLYWYRQTLGQGPEFLTYFQNEAQLEKSRLLSDRFSAERPKGSFSTLEIQRTEQGDSAMYLCASSLGFDQPQHFGDGTRLSIL.

This clonotype was observed once. V and J are TRBV2 and TRBJ2-1; 12 bases agree with TRBD2. The CDR3 is 16 amino acids. The germline CDR1 and CDR2 sequences are SNHLY and FYNNEI. V shed 4 bases, J shed 7 bases, and the junction held 8 bases outside the gene matches. CDR3: CASSGPSGGARNEQFF. CDR3 DNA: TGTGCCAGCAGTGGTCCTAGCGGGGGGGCAAGGAATGAGCAGTTCTTC.

The CDR3 loop reads CASSLPGQLQNTEAFF. DNA for the CDR3: TGTGCCAGCAGCTTACCGGGACAACTACAGAACACTGAAGCTTTCTTT. The rearrangement uses TRBV7-2 and TRBJ1-1, with TRBD1 as a possible D gene (6 bases). V lost 2 bases and J 1 base, leaving 14 bases between the germline ends. The CDR3 length is 16 residues. Germline V lookup: CDR1 SGHTA, CDR2 FQGNSA.

V is TRBV5-1 and J is TRBJ2-2; 11 bases align to TRBD2. CDR3 length equals 15 residues. CDR1 and CDR2 (germline): SGHRS, YFSETQ. V shed 3 bases and J 3 bases; nucleotides not matched to a gene: 1. The CDR3 sequence is CASSWTSGHTGELFF. CDR3 DNA sequence: TGCGCCAGCAGCTGGACTAGCGGGCACACCGGGGAGCTGTTTTTT.

This clonotype appeared a few times. The chain joins TRBV12-3 or TRBV12-4 to TRBJ2-1, with 9 bases lining up with TRBD1. The CDR3 covers 16 residues. V dropped 6 bases and J dropped 8; count of bases not matched to a gene: 14. Here the CDR3 DNA reads TGTGCCAGCAGCCCGATCAGGGCGGGGGACAGGGATGAGCAGTTCTTC. Its protein product is CASSPIRAGDRDEQFF.

This clonotype came up many times. The chain is built from TRBV30 and TRBJ2-7, with D unresolved. The CDR3 sequence is 13 residues long. The ends were cut back, 4 bases at V and 0 bases at J, with 10 bases in the middle. Looked up from germline, CDR1 is GTSNPN and CDR2 is SVGIG (reference sequence). CDR3 nucleotide sequence: TGTGCCTGGAATTTGGACCCCTCCTACGAGCAGTACTTC. Translating it yields CAWNLDPSYEQYF.

The J gene is TRBJ1-6, the V gene TRBV6-2 or TRBV6-3, with D possibly being TRBD1 (5 bases). Per the germline V gene, CDR1 is MNHEY and CDR2 is SVGEGT. Trimming shortened V by 0 bases and J by 9 bases, and 18 bases separated the two germline ends. The CDR3 runs to 17 residues. The CDR3 here is CASSYSPTVIPSSPLHF. DNA for the CDR3: TGTGCCAGCAGTTACTCCCCGACAGTGATCCCCTCTTCACCCCTCCACTTT.

This sequence joins TRBV28 and TRBJ2-1; weak D call: TRBD2 (5 bases). Germline-derived CDR1 and CDR2 are MDHEN and SYDVKM. V shed 7 bases and J shed 2 bases, with 12 bases lying between them. This CDR3 comprises 14 residues. CDR3: CASTGPGTYNEQFF. For the CDR3, the DNA is TGTGCCAGCACCGGTCCGGGGACCTACAATGAGCAGTTCTTC.

This clonotype was seen at least ten times. The V call is TRBV6-2 or TRBV6-3, the J call TRBJ2-5, with 13 bases aligning to TRBD2. In germline, CDR1 is MNHEY, CDR2 SVGEGT. Unmatched junction bases numbered 4, after V lost 5 bases and J lost 4 bases. CDR3 length: 15 residues. For the CDR3, the DNA is TGTGCCAGCAGTCGGACTAGCGGGAGTGGAGAGACCCAGTACTTC. Translating it yields CASSRTSGSGETQYF.

In its sample, this clonotype was seen many times. The gene calls are TRBV7-2 and TRBJ1-1; no firm D call. The germline CDR1 and CDR2 sequences are SGHTA and FQGNSA. With 3 bases removed from V and 0 bases from J, the gap between germline ends came to 14 bases. The CDR3 runs 16 residues. The CDR3 coding sequence is TGTGCCAGCAGCTTTCATCCAGGCGGGATGAACACTGAAGCTTTCTTT. This sequence encodes CASSFHPGGMNTEAFF.

This clonotype was observed many times. The rearrangement uses TRBV18 and TRBJ1-1, with TRBD1 matching over 7 bases. CDR1 and CDR2 (germline): KGHSH, LQKENI. The CDR3 spans 13 residues. The trim removed 3 bases at V and 7 bases at J, leaving 5 bases unmatched. The CDR3 here is CASSPRNRGEAFF. The CDR3 DNA follows: TGTGCCAGCTCACCTCGAAACAGGGGTGAAGCTTTCTTT.

As concerns this clonotype: Germline is not matched at one junction end, which may reflect a read error. The chain is built from TRBV10-3 and TRBJ2-6; D unresolved. The CDR3 contains 16 residues. Per the germline V gene, CDR1 is ENHRY and CDR2 is SYGVKD. The CDR3 DNA sequence: TGTGCCACCCAAGAGGCCCATTTCGCTGGCGCCAACGTCCTGACTTTC. It is translated as CATQEAHFAGANVLTF.

This rearrangement joins TRBV7-2 to TRBJ2-5, with D hard to call. From germline, CDR1 is SGHTA and CDR2 FQGNSA. CDR3 length equals 13 residues. Trimming shortened V by 6 bases and J by 5 bases, and 13 bases separated the two germline ends. CDR3 nucleotide sequence: TGTGCCAGCAGTTACTTGGTATCGGAGACCCAGTACTTC. Its protein product is CASSYLVSETQYF.

This clonotype was seen ten or more times. The rearrangement joins TRBV2 to TRBJ1-2; a possible D gene is TRBD1 (5 bases). From germline, CDR1 is SNHLY and CDR2 FYNNEI. Trimming stripped 4 bases from V and 7 bases from J, with 16 bases between. This CDR3 spans 14 amino acids. The CDR3 DNA reads TGTGCCAGCAGTGGATCCGGGACGTCAGGTGGCTACACCTTC. Translation gives CASSGSGTSGGYTF.

The gene calls are TRBV6-1 and TRBJ1-5; tentatively, D is TRBD1 (5 bases). Trimming left V 2 bases short and J 6 bases short, with 17 bases between. The CDR3 has 16 amino acids. Germline CDR1 MNHNS, CDR2 SASEGT. CDR3 sequence reads: CASSEKGPARAQPQHF. CDR3 nucleotides: TGTGCCAGCAGTGAAAAAGGACCGGCCAGGGCTCAGCCCCAGCATTTT.

This clonotype was counted at least ten times. The rearrangement links TRBV11-2 to TRBJ2-1, with 12 bases aligning to TRBD2. The V gene's germline CDR1 is SGHAT and CDR2 FQNNGV. The CDR3 loop spans 16 amino acids. V trimming: 5 bases; J trimming: 1 base; junction bases outside the gene matches: 3. This chain's CDR3 is CASSATSGSSYNEQFF. The CDR3, as DNA: TGTGCCAGCAGCGCGACTAGCGGGAGTTCCTACAATGAGCAGTTCTTC.

The chain employs TRBV10-3 and TRBJ2-3, with 15 bases matching TRBD2. Germline V gene data show CDR1 as ENHRY and CDR2 as SYGVKD. This CDR3 comprises 18 residues. Trimming took 2 bases from V and 5 from J; bases not matched to a gene: 8. CDR3 region: CAISEDLGLAGGGDTQYF. The CDR3 DNA is TGTGCCATCAGTGAGGACCTTGGACTAGCGGGAGGGGGAGATACGCAGTATTTT.

This clonotype appeared many times. The chain couples TRBV18 to TRBJ2-7, with D maybe TRBD2 (6 bases). Germline lookup yields CDR1 KGHSH and CDR2 LQKENI. Trimming shortened V by 6 bases and J by 5 bases, and 14 bases separated the two germline ends. CDR3 length equals 13 residues. The CDR3 sequence: CASSLTSRHEQYF. The CDR3 nucleotides read TGTGCCAGCTCCTTGACTAGTAGGCACGAGCAGTACTTC.

This rearrangement joins TRBV10-1 to TRBJ1-1; no firm D call. In germline, CDR1 is WNHNN, CDR2 SYGVQD (reference sequence). The CDR3 runs 11 residues. V dropped 10 bases and J dropped 2 bases, with 8 bases sitting between them. The CDR3 is CATATNTEAFF. CDR3 DNA sequence: TGCGCCACCGCGACAAACACTGAAGCTTTCTTT.

The chain combines TRBV5-5 with TRBJ2-2; 12 bases are a match to TRBD1. The CDR3 consists of 16 residues. The V segment lost 4 bases and the J segment 3 bases; nucleotides outside the gene matches: 4. Germline assignment: CDR1 SGHKS and CDR2 YYEKEE (reference sequence). CDR3 sequence (DNA): TGTGCCAGCAGCCCCGGGACAGGGGGCGACACCGGGGAGCTGTTTTTT. The encoded protein is CASSPGTGGDTGELFF.

This chain links TRBV27 with TRBJ1-2; D might be TRBD1 (6 bases). CDR1 and CDR2 (germline): MNHEY, SMNVEV (reference sequence). The CDR3 has 15 amino acids. Trimming shortened V by 3 bases and J by 4 bases, and 15 bases separated the two germline ends. The CDR3 region is CASSFYRAGSYGYTF. The CDR3 coding sequence is TGTGCCAGCAGTTTTTACAGGGCTGGCAGCTATGGCTACACCTTC.

Many counts were recorded for this clonotype. The chain recombines TRBV30 with TRBJ2-2; no reliable D call. V lost 3 bases, J lost 5 bases, and 16 bases lay in between. This CDR3 contains 15 residues. Germline loops: CDR1 GTSNPN, CDR2 SVGIG (reference sequence). For the CDR3, the DNA is TGTGCCTGGAGGTCCGGGTTTGCGAGAACCGGGGAGCTGTTTTTT. Translation: CAWRSGFARTGELFF.

Many counts were recorded for this clonotype. V and J are TRBV2 and TRBJ2-2; 8 positions agree with TRBD2. V lost 6 bases to trimming and J lost 0 bases; unmatched junction nucleotides: 6. This CDR3 spans 16 amino acids. In germline, CDR1 is SNHLY, CDR2 FYNNEI. The CDR3 region has the DNA TGTGCCAGCAGAAAGCCGGGACTAGCGAACACCGGGGAGCTGTTTTTT. This gives the protein CASRKPGLANTGELFF. The full variable domain, completed using reference TRBV2 and TRBJ2-2, is EPEVTQTPSHQVTQMGQEVILRCVPISNHLYFYWYRQILGQKVEFLVSFYNNEISEKSEIFDDQFSVERPDGSNFTLKIRSTKLEDSAMYFCASRKPGLANTGELFFGEGSRLTVL.